This T cell receptor beta chain derives from a study of CD4 T cells in relation to SARS-CoV-2 and coronaviruses. Profiling relied on immunoSEQ multiplex PCR, and the TCRdb table lists in-frame clones only, not all of them. Among around 56,000 clones, roughly 89% were seen once, and the ten largest hold about 1.4%. V was cut by 6 bases and J by 0 bases, with 4 bases left in between. The germline CDR1 and CDR2 sequences are MNHEY and SVGEGT. CDR3 length equals 12 residues. The unexposed donors gave CD4+ T cells in 2011-2018, prior to COVID-19. Input material: memory CD4+ T cells from PBMCs. The sequence was obtained from a human donor in good health. The V gene is TRBV6-2 or TRBV6-3, the J gene TRBJ2-3; D uncertain. In nucleotides, the CDR3 is TGTGCCAGCAGCCTAAGCACAGATACGCAGTATTTT. It is translated as CASSLSTDTQYF.